The following is a TCR beta chain sequence with its context. What it recognizes is unknown. The donors were members of the roughly 130-subject validation cohort (separate from the approximately 670-subject first cohort). This specimen belongs to a study of cytomegalovirus exposure and HLA in healthy donors. Regarding the study as a whole: According to a later analysis, TCR clusters from the first cohort tended to co-occur in the roughly 110 validation repertoires. Rare TCR sequences dominated, though some public TCRs recurred in many donors. The investigators catalogued 150 to 200 TCR beta chains as cytomegalovirus-associated.

TCRdb's table, derived via immunoSEQ multiplex PCR, lists solely in-frame clones and lacks some. The repertoire holds about 95,000 clones, with approximately 81% as singletons. Trimming left V 0 bases short and J 1 base short, with 16 bases between. There are 17 residues in the CDR3. The germline gives CDR1 SEHNR, CDR2 FQNEAQ (reference sequence). Sequenced material: PBMCs. This TCR came from a man younger than 30 in good health and CMV-seropositive. J is TRBJ2-7 and V is TRBV7-9, with D perhaps TRBD2 (6 bases). Here the CDR3 reads CASSLAGGRGASYEQYF. In DNA, the CDR3 is TGTGCCAGCAGCTTAGCGGGAGGAAGGGGCGCTTCCTACGAGCAGTACTTC. Full variable domain (rest looked up from reference TRBV7-9 and TRBJ2-7): DTGVSQNPRHKITKRGQNVTFRCDPISEHNRLYWYRQTLGQGPEFLTYFQNEAQLEKSRLLSDRFSAERPKGSFSTLEIQRTEQGDSAMYLCASSLAGGRGASYEQYFGPGTRLTVT.